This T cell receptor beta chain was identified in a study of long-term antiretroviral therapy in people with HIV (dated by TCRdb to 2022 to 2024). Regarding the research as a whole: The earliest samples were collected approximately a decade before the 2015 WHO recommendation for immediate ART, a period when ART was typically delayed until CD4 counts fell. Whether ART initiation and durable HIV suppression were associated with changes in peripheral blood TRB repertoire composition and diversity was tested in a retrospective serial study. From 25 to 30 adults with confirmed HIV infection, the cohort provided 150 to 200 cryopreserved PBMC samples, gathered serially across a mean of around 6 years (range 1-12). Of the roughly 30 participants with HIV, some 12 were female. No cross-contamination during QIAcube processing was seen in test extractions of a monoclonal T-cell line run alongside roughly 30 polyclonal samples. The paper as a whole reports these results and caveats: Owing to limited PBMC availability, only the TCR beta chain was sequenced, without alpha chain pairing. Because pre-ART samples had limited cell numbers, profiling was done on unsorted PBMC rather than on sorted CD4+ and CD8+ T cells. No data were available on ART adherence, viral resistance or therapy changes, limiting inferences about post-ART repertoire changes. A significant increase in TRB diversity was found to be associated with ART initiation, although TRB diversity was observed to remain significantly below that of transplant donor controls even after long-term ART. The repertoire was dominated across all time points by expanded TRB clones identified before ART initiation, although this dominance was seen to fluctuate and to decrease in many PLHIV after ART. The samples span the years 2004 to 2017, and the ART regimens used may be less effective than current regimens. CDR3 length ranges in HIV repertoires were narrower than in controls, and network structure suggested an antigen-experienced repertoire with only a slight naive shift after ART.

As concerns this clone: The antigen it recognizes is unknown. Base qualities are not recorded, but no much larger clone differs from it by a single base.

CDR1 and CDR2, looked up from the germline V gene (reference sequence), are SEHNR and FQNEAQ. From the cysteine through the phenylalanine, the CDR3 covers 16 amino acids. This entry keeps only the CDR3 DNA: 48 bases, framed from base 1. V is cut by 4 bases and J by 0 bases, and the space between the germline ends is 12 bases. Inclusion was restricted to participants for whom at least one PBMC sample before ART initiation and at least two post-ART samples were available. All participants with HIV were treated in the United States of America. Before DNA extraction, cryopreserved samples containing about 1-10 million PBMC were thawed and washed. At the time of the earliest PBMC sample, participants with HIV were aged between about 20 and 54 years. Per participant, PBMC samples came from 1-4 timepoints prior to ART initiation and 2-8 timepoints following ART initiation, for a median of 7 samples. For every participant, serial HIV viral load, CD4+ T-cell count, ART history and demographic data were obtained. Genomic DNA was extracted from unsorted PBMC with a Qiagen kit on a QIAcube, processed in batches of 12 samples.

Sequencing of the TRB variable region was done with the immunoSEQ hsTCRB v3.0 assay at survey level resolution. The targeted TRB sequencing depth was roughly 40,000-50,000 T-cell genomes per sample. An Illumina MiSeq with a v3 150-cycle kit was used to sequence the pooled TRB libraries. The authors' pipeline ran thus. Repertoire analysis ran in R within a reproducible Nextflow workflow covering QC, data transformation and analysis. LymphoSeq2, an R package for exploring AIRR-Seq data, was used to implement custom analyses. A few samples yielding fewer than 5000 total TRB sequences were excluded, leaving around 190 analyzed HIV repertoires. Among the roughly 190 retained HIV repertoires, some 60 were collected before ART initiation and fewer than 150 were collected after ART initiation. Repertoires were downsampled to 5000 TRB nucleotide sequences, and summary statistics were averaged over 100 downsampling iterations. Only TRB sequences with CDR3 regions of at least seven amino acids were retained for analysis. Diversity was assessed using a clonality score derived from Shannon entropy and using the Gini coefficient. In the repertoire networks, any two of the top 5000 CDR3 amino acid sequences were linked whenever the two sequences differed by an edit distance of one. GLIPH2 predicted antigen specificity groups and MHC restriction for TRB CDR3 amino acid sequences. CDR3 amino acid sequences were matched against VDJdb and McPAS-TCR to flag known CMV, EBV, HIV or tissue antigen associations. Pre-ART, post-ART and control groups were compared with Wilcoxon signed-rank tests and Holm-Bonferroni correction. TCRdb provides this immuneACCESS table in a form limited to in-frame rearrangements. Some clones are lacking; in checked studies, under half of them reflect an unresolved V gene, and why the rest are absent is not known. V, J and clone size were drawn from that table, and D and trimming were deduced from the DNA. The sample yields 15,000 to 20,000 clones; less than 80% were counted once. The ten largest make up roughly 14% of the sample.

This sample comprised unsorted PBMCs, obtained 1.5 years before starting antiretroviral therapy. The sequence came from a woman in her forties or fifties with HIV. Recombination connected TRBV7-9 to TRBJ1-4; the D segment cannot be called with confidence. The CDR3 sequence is CASSSRKTATNEKLFF. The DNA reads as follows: TGTGCCAGCAGCTCCAGAAAAACTGCAACTAATGAAAAACTGTTTTTT. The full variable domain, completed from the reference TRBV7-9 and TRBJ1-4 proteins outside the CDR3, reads DTGVSQNPRHKITKRGQNVTFRCDPISEHNRLYWYRQTLGQGPEFLTYFQNEAQLEKSRLLSDRFSAERPKGSFSTLEIQRTEQGDSAMYLCASSSRKTATNEKLFFGSGTQLSVL.